This T cell receptor beta chain stems from a study of cytomegalovirus exposure and HLA in healthy donors. About the study: A previous analysis identified 95 million to 120 million unique TCR beta sequences derived from around 200 million T cells.

J lost 3 bases, V lost 8 bases, and 7 bases had no gene match. Germline V gene data show CDR1 as KGHSH and CDR2 as LQKENI. CDR3 size: 15 residues. Concerning this clone: Its target is unknown.

Primers for the PCR totalled 60 Vbeta and 13 Jbeta. Assay: immunoSEQ multiplex PCR; the TCRdb copy retains only in-frame clones and omits some. The sample contains roughly 100,000 clones, 64% of which appear only once. Findings and caveats of the study: In a later analysis, CMV-associated beta chains were mostly HLA-associated, it appeared.

This receptor was obtained from a man aged 55 to 70 in good health and CMV-seronegative. The sequencing sample was made of PBMCs. J is TRBJ2-2 and V is TRBV18; 9 positions match TRBD1. The CDR3: CASRGTGFDTGELFF. The DNA for the CDR3 is TGTGCCAGCCGCGGGACAGGGTTTGACACCGGGGAGCTGTTTTTT.